The T cell receptor beta chain described here comes from a study of blood T cell repertoires in COVID-19. Study background: Researchers got acute and convalescent COVID-19 samples from the United States, Italy and Spain. Nucleic acid was either cDNA or gDNA, and it came from T cells, B-cell-depleted T cells, or PBMCs.

Methods used by the authors: The assay estimated nucleated cells by amplifying reference gene primers. The assay was immunoSEQ multiplex PCR, and TCRdb's table has in-frame clones only and misses some. V, J and clone size are taken as reported in that table, and D and trimming were inferred from the DNA itself. Of hundreds of thousands of clones in the sample, roughly 85% were seen once. In its sample, this clone was seen once. V shed 7 bases and J shed 7 bases, with 11 bases lying between them. This CDR3 has 13 amino acids. The sequenced material came from peripheral blood. The V call is TRBV12-3 or TRBV12-4, the J call TRBJ1-6; no clear D gene. The sequence was obtained from a man over 45 with active or convalescent COVID-19. The CDR3 sequence is CASNRGLNSPLHF. For the CDR3, the DNA is TGTGCCAGCAACCGGGGTTTAAATTCACCCCTCCACTTT.